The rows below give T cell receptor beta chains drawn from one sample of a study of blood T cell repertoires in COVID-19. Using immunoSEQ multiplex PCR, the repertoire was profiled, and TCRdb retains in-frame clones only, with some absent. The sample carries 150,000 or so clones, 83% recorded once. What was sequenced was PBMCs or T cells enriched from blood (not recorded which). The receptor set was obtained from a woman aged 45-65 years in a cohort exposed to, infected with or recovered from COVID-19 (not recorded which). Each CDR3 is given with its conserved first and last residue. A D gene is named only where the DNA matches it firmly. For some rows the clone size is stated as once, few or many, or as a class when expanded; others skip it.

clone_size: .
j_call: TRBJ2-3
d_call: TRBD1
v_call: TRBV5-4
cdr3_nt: TGTGCCAGCAGCCAGGACAGGGGGTACACAGATACGCAGTATTTT
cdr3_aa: CASSQDRGYTDTQYF

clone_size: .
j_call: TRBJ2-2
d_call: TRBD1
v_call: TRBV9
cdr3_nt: TGTGCCAGCAGCGTAGGCTTGACAGGGAGTTTAACTACGGAGCTGTTTTTT
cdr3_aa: CASSVGLTGSLTTELFF

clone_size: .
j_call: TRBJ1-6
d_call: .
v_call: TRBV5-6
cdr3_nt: TGTGCCAGCAGAACCACGGGGGGAATCGGTAGATCACCCCTCCACTTT
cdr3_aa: CASRTTGGIGRSPLHF

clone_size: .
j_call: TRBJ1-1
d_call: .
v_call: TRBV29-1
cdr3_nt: TGCAGCGTTGTTACAACCACTGAAGCTTTCTTT
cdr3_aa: CSVVTTTEAFF

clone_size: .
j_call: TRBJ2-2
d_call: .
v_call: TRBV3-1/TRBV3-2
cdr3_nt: TGTGCCAGCAGCCAGAGGAGGTCCGGGGAGCTGTTTTTT
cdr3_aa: CASSQRRSGELFF

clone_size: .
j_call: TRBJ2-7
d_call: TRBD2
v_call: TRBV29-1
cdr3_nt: TGCAGCGTTTTCGTAGCGGGGACCTACGAGCAGTACTTC
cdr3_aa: CSVFVAGTYEQYF

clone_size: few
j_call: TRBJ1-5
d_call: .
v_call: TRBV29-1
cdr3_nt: TGCAGCGTTGGAGGGGGGGGTGGCAATCAGCCCCAGCATTTT
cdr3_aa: CSVGGGGGNQPQHF

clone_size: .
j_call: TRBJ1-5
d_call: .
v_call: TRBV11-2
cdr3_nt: TGTGCCAGCAGCTTAGATCCGAGAAGCAATCAGCCCCAGCATTTT
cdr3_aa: CASSLDPRSNQPQHF

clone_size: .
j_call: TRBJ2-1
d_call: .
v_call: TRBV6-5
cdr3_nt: TGTGCCAGCACCCTCCACAATGAGCAGTTCTTC
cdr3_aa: CASTLHNEQFF

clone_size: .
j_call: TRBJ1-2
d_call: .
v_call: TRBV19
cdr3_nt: TGTGCCAGTACTTCTTCAGGGGATAACTATGGCTACACCTTC
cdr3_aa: CASTSSGDNYGYTF

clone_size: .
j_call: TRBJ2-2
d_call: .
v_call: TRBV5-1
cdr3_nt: TGCGCCAGCAGCTTGGACAGCAGCCTCACCGGGGAGCTGTTTTTT
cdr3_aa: CASSLDSSLTGELFF

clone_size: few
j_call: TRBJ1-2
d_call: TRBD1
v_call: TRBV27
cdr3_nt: TGTGCCAGCAGTCCTCCGGGACAGGGGTACTATGGCTACACCTTC
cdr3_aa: CASSPPGQGYYGYTF

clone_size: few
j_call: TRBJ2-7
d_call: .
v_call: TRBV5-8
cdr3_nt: TGTGCCAGCAGCTTCGCGGACTCCTACGAGCAGTACTTC
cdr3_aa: CASSFADSYEQYF

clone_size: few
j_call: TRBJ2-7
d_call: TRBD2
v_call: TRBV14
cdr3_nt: TGTGCCAGCAGCCGCGGGACTAGCGGGACTATATGGGACGAGCAGTACTTC
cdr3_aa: CASSRGTSGTIWDEQYF

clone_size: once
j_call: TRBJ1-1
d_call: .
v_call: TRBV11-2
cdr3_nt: TGTGCCAGCAGCTTGGGGGAGGGGCCCACTGAAGCTTTCTTT
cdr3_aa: CASSLGEGPTEAFF

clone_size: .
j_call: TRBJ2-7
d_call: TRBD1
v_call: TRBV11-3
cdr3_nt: TGTGCCAGCAGCTTAGAACGGATTGGGGGACAGGGGACCTACGAGCAGTACTTC
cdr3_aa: CASSLERIGGQGTYEQYF

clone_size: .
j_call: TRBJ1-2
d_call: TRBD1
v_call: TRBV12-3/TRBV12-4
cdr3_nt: TGTGCCAGCAGTCTAGGACAGGGGCATGGCTACACCTTC
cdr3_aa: CASSLGQGHGYTF

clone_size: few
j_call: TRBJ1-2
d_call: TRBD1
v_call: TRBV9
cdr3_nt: TGTGCCAGCAGCGTAGATTGGACAGGACTCAACTATGGCTACACCTTC
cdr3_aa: CASSVDWTGLNYGYTF

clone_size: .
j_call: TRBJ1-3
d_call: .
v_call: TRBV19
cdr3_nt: TGTGCCAGTAGGCTCCTCGGAGGCCTTGGAAACACCATATATTTT
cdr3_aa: CASRLLGGLGNTIYF

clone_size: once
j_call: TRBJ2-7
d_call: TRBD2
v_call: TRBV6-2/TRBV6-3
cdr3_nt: TGTGCCAGCAGTTTCTCAGCGGGGGTTTACGAGCAGTACTTC
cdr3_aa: CASSFSAGVYEQYF

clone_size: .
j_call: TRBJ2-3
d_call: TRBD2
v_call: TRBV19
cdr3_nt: TGTGCCAGTAGTATAGAGGCGGGGGTTTCAGATACGCAGTATTTT
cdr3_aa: CASSIEAGVSDTQYF

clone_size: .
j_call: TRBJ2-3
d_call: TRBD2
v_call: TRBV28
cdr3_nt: TGTGCCAGCAGTTCCCCGGGACGGGAGGGTACGCAGTATTTT
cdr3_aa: CASSSPGREGTQYF

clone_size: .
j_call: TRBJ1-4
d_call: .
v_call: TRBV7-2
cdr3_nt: TGTGCCAGCAGCCCCCGTCCCAGGGGAGTGAATGAAAAACTGTTTTTT
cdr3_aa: CASSPRPRGVNEKLFF

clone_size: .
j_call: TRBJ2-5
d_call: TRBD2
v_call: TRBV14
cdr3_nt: TGTGCCAGCAGCCTCCCCATCGGGAGTAGCGGGAAAGAGACCCAGTACTTC
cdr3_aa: CASSLPIGSSGKETQYF

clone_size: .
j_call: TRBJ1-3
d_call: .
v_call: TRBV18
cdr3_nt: TGTGCCAGCTCACCCCGTCTGGTTTTGGGACACAACTCTGGAAACACCATATATTTT
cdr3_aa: CASSPRLVLGHNSGNTIYF

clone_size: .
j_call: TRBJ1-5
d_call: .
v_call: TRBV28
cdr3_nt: TGTGCCAGCAGTTCGACAGTCCGCAATCAGCCCCAGCATTTT
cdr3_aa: CASSSTVRNQPQHF

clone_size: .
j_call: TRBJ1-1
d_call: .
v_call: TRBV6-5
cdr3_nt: TGTGCCACCATCCCCACAGGGAACACTGAAGCTTTCTTT
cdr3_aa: CATIPTGNTEAFF

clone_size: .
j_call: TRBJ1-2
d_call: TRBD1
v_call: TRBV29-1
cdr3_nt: TGCAGCGCAGGACAGGGGGCCTCCAACTATGGCTACACCTTC
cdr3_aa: CSAGQGASNYGYTF

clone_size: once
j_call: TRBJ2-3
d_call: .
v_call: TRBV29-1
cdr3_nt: TGCAGCGGGGAGGACAGCACAGATACGCAGTATTTT
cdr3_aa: CSGEDSTDTQYF

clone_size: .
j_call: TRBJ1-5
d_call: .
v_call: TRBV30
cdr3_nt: TGTGCCTGGAGTGTACCGGGGTTCAATCAGCCCCAGCATTTT
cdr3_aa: CAWSVPGFNQPQHF

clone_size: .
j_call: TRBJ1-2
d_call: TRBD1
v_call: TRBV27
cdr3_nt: TGTGCCAGCGCCTATGCCCGGGACAGATATGGCTACACCTTC
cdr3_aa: CASAYARDRYGYTF

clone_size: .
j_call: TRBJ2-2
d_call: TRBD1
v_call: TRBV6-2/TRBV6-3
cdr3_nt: TGTGCCAGCAGTGTCTCGGGACAGGGGACCGGGGAGCTGTTTTTT
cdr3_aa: CASSVSGQGTGELFF

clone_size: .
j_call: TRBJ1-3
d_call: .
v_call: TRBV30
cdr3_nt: TGTGCCTGGAGCGAGAGTTCTCTCTCTGGAAACACCATATATTTT
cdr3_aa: CAWSESSLSGNTIYF

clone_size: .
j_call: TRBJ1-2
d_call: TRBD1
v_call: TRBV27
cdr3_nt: TGTGCCAGCAGTAGAACCGGGACAGGGCTTTATGGCTACACCTTC
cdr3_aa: CASSRTGTGLYGYTF

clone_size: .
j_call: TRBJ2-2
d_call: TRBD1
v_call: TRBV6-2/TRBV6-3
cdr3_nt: TGTGCCAGCAGTTACTTCGTCGACAGGGGGGCCGGGGAGCTGTTTTTT
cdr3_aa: CASSYFVDRGAGELFF

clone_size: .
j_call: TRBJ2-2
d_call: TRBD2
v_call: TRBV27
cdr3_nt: TGTGCCAGCAGTCAGACTAGCGGGAGGGCGAACACCGGGGAGCTGTTTTTT
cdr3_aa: CASSQTSGRANTGELFF

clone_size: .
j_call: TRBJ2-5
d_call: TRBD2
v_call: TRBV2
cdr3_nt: TGTGCCAGCCTACTAGCGGGAGTAGAGACCCAGTACTTC
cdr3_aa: CASLLAGVETQYF

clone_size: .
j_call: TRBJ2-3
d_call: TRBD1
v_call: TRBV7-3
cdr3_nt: TGTGCCAGCAGCCCAAGGGGGACAGGGGTGTCAGATACGCAGTATTTT
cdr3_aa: CASSPRGTGVSDTQYF

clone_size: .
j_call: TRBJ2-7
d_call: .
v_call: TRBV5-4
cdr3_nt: TGTGCCAGTCAGGCACAAACTGGGCACGAGCAGTACTTC
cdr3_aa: CASQAQTGHEQYF

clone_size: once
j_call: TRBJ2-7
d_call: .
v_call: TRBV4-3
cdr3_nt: TGCGCCAGCAGCCAAGATCCGGACACAGCCTACGAGCAGTACTTC
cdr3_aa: CASSQDPDTAYEQYF

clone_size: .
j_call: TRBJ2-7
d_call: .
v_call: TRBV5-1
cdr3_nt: TGCGCCAGCACCCCAGGTATAGGTGCCTACGAGCAGTACTTC
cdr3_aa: CASTPGIGAYEQYF

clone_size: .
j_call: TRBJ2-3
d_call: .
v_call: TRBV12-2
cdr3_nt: TGTGCAAGTCGCTTAGGTGCGGGGTGTACGCAGTATTTT
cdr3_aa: CASRLGAGCTQYF

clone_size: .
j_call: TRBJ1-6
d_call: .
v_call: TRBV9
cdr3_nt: TGTGCCAGCAGCCCGGTTCCGGGAGGGTCTAATTCACCCCTCCACTTT
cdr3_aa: CASSPVPGGSNSPLHF

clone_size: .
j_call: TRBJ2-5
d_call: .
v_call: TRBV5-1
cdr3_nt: TGCGCCAGCAGCCCGGGATCTGGGGAGACCCAGTACTTC
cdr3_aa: CASSPGSGETQYF

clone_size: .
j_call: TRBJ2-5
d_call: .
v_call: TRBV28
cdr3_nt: TGTGCCAGCAGCCCCGGGATCCAGGGGTTGGTAGAGACCCAGTACTTC
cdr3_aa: CASSPGIQGLVETQYF

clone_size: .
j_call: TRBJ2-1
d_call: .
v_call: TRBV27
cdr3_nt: TGTGCCAGCAGTTCAGGGGTTTCGATGTTAAATGAGCAGTTCTTC
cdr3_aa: CASSSGVSMLNEQFF

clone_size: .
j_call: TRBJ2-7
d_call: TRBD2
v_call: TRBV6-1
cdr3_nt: TGTGCCAGCAGTGAAATTCTAGCGGGAGCCTACGAGCAGTACTTC
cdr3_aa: CASSEILAGAYEQYF

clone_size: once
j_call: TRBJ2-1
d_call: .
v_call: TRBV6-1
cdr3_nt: TGTGCCAGCAGTGAAGTGAGGGGGTCCTACAATGAGCAGTTCTTC
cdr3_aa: CASSEVRGSYNEQFF

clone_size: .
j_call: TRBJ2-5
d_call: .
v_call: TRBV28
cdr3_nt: TGTGCCAGCAGTTCTCCCCGACTCATACAAGAGACCCAGTACTTC
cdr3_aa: CASSSPRLIQETQYF

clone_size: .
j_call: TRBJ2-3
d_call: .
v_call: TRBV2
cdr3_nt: TGTGCCAGCAGTTTCGCGGGAAGCACAGATACGCAGTATTTT
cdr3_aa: CASSFAGSTDTQYF

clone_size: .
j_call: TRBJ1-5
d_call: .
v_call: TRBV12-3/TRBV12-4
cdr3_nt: TGTGCCAGCAGCCGGGAGATAGGGCCCCAGCATTTT
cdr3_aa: CASSREIGPQHF

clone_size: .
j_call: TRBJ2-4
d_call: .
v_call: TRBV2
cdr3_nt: TGTGCCAGCAGTGAATCCCTAGCTATGGGTCCAAACATTCAGTACTTC
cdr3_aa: CASSESLAMGPNIQYF

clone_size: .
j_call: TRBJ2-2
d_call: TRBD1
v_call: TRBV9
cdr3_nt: TGTGCCAGCAGCGCTGCACAGGGGGCGGGCGGGGAGCTGTTTTTT
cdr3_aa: CASSAAQGAGGELFF

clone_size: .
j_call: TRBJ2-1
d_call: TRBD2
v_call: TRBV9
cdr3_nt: TGTGCCAGCAGCGTAGTTACCGGGAGGGCGGTGAATGAGCAGTTCTTC
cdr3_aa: CASSVVTGRAVNEQFF

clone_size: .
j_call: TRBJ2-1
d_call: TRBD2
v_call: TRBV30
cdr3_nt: TGTGCCTGGAGTGTACCTACTAGCGGATCCTACAATGAGCAGTTCTTC
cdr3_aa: CAWSVPTSGSYNEQFF

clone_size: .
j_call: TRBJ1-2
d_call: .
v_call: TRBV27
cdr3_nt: TGTGCCAGCAGTTTATCTGTGGGGCTTGCCTATGGCTACACCTTC
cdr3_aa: CASSLSVGLAYGYTF

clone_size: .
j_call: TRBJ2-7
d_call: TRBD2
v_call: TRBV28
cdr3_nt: TGTGCCAGCAGTTTATTCTTAGCGGGAGCCTACGAGCAGTACTTC
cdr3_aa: CASSLFLAGAYEQYF

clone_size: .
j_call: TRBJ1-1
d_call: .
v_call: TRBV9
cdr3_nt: TGTGCCAGCAGCGTAGGAGATTCGGTGTGGGGAGGGACTGAAGCTTTCTTT
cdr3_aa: CASSVGDSVWGGTEAFF

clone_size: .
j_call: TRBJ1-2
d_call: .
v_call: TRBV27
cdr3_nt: TGTGCCAGCAGTTTCTGGGGCGCCAAGGGCTACACCTTC
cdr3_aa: CASSFWGAKGYTF

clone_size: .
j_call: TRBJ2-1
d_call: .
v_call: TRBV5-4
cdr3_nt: TGTGCCAGCAGCTTGAGGAGTGGTAGAGTGTTGGGGAGAAACAATGAGCAGTTCTTC
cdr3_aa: CASSLRSGRVLGRNNEQFF